This T cell receptor beta chain emerged from a study of T-cell memory formation after mild COVID-19. TCRdb fed the 5' RACE reads into MiXCR, producing one record per CDR3 protein. The sample contains 170,000 or so distinct CDR3 sequences, roughly 23% of which appear only once. The table lists this clonotype with a few counts. The CDR3 runs 16 residues. Trimming cost V 4 bases and J 6 bases, with 18 bases left between them. Germline loops: CDR1 KGHDR, CDR2 SFDVKD. V is TRBV24-1 and J is TRBJ2-1; D unclear. The origin of this receptor is an adult woman who had mild COVID-19 (a few samples of this study predate the infection). Cell type and time point are not known. The sequencing sample was made of PBMCs or a T cell subset sorted from them (not recorded which). CDR3 in DNA: TGTGCCACCAGTGAACCGTGGGCCACCCGGACCAATGAGCAGTTCTTC. Encoded protein: CATSEPWATRTNEQFF.